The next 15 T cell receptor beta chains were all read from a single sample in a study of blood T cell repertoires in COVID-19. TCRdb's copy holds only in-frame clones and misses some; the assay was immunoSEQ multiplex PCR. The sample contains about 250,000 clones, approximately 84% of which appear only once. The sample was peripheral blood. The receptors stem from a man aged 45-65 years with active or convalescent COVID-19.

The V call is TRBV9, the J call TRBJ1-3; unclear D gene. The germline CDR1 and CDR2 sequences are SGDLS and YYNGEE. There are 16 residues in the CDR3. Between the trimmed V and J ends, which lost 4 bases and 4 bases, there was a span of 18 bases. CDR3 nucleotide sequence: TGTGCCAGCAGCTTCTTTCTCGAGGCGCGAGGAAACACCATATATTTT. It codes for CASSFFLEARGNTIYF.

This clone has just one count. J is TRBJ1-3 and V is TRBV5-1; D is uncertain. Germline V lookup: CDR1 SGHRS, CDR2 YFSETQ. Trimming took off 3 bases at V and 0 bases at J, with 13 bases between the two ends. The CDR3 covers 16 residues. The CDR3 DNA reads TGCGCCAGCAGCTCCGGTGATTCCCTCTCTGGAAACACCATATATTTT. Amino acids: CASSSGDSLSGNTIYF.

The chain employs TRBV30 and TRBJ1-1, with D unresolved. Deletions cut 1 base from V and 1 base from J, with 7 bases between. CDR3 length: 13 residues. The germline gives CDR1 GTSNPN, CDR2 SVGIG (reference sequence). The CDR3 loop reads CAWSDVRNTEAFF. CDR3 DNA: TGTGCCTGGAGTGATGTCAGGAACACTGAAGCTTTCTTT.

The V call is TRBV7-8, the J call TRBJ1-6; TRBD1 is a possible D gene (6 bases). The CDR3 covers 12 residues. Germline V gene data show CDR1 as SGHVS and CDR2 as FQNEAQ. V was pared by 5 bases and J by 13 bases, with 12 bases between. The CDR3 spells CASSQGDTPLHF. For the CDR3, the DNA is TGTGCCAGCAGCCAAGGGGACACGCCCCTCCACTTT.

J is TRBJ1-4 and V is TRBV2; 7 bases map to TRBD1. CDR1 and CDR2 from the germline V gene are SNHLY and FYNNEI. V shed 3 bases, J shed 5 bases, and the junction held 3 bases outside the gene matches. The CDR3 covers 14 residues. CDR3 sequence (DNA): TGTGCCAGCAGTGAGGGCAGGGGGAATGAAAAACTGTTTTTT. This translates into CASSEGRGNEKLFF.

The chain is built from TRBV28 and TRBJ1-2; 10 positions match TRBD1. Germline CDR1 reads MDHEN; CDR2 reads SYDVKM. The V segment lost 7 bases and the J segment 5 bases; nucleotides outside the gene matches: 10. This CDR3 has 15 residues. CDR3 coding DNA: TGTGCCAGCACCCCCCGACAGGGGGCCTTATATGGCTACACCTTC. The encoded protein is CASTPRQGALYGYTF.

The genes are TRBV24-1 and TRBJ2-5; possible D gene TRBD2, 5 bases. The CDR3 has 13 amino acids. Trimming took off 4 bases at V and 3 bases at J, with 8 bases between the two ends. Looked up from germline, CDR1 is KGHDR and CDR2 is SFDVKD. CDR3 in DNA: TGTGCCACCAGTGACCCGGGGAAAGAGACCCAGTACTTC. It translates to CATSDPGKETQYF.

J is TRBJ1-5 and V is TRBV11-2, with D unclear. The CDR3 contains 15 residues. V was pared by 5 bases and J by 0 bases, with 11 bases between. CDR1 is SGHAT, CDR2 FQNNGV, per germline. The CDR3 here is CASSTGLHSNQPQHF. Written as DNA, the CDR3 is TGTGCCAGCAGCACCGGACTGCATAGCAATCAGCCCCAGCATTTT.

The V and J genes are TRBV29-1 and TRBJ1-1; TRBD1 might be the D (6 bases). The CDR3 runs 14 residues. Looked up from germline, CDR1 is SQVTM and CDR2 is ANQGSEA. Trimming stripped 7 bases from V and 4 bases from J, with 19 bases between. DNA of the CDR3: TGCAGCGGCCTCCCAGGGGCGGGGGCCACTGAAGCTTTCTTT. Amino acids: CSGLPGAGATEAFF.

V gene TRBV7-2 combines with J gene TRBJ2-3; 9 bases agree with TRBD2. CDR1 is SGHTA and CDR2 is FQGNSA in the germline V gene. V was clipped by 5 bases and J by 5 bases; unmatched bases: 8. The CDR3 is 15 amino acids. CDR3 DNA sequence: TGTGCCAGCAGCCCAGCGGGGGGTAGGGTAGATACGCAGTATTTT. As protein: CASSPAGGRVDTQYF.

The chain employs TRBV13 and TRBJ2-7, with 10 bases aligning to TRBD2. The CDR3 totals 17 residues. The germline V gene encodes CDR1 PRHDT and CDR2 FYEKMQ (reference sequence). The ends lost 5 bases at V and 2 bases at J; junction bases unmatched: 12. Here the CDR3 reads CASSRPITSGATYEQYF. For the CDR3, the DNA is TGTGCCAGCAGCCGCCCAATAACTAGCGGGGCAACCTACGAGCAGTACTTC.

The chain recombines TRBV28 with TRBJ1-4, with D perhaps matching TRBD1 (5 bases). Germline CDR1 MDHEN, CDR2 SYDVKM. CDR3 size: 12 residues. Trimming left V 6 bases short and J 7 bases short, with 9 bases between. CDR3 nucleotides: TGTGCCAGCAGCGTGACAGTTGAAAAACTGTTTTTT. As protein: CASSVTVEKLFF.

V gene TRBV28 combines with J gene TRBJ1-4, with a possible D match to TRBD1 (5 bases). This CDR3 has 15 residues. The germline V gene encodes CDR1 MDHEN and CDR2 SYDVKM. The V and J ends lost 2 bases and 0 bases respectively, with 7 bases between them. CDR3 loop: CASSLGAATNEKLFF. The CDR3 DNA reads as TGTGCCAGCAGTTTAGGGGCAGCAACTAATGAAAAACTGTTTTTT.

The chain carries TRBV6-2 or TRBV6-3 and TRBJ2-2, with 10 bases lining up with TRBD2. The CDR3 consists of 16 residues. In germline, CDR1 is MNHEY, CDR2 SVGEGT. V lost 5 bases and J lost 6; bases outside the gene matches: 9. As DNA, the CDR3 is TGTGCCAGCAGTCCAGAGCGGGGGGGCAACGCCGGGGAGCTGTTTTTT. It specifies CASSPERGGNAGELFF.

The CDR3 DNA reads as TGTGCCAGCAGCGGGCGATCAGACGCCTACAATGAGCAGTTCTTC. Amino acid sequence: CASSGRSDAYNEQFF. This chain joins TRBV5-5 and TRBJ2-1; D not certain. Per the germline V gene, CDR1 is SGHKS and CDR2 is YYEKEE (reference sequence). V lost 4 bases and J 2 bases, leaving 13 bases between the germline ends. This CDR3 comprises 15 residues.